The clone carrying this T cell receptor beta chain was seen a few times. Its antigen is currently unknown. The data were obtained in a study of T cell repertoires in cytomegalovirus infection. As for the study in general: From public TCR beta signatures came an indication of both CMV infection and matching HLA type.

Germline V gene data show CDR1 as SGHVS and CDR2 as FQNEAQ. This CDR3 spans 16 amino acids. Deletions cut 5 bases from V and 0 bases from J, with 14 bases between. Each CDR3 protein gets one entry after TCRdb re-called the reads with MiXCR. This sample has hundreds of thousands of distinct CDR3 sequences; around 31% occur once, and the top ten carry around an eighth. The rearrangement joins TRBV7-8 to TRBJ2-4; D not certain. The sequenced sample was cultured CD8+ T cells from PBMCs, obtained from culture after CMV antigen stimulation. The clonotype was recovered from a human donor in good health (CMV status not recorded). Some clones in this sample may be carry-over from other donors' samples. The CDR3 sequence: CASSPWLSLAKNIQYF. The CDR3 DNA is TGTGCCAGCAGCCCATGGTTGAGCCTAGCCAAAAACATTCAGTACTTC. The complete variable domain, with remaining parts taken from reference TRBV7-8 and TRBJ2-4, reads GAGVSQSPRYKVAKRGQDVALRCDPISGHVSLFWYQQALGQGPEFLTYFQNEAQLDKSGLPSDRFFAERPEGSVSTLKIQRTQQEDSAVYLCASSPWLSLAKNIQYFGAGTRLSVL.